This T cell receptor beta chain was sequenced during a study of cytomegalovirus exposure and HLA in healthy donors. On the study more broadly: Membership in the Caucasian-associated ancestry cluster was found for 75% to 85% of 300 to 500 genotyped donors.

Primers: 60 Vbeta forward and 13 Jbeta reverse. Assay used: immunoSEQ multiplex PCR; TCRdb lists only in-frame clones, some missing. The sample has tens of thousands of clones; approximately 74% are singletons. Details on this clone: Its cognate antigen is unknown.

Per the germline V gene, CDR1 is KGHSH and CDR2 is LQKENI. This CDR3 has 15 residues. V was trimmed by 3 bases and J by 0 bases, leaving 12 bases between them. Whole-study findings and limits: Cytomegalovirus-associated TCR beta chains were listed, numbering around 150. TCR beta chain V- and J-gene trimming was linked, in a later analysis, to a missense variant in DCLRE1C.

The rearrangement joins TRBV18 to TRBJ2-7; D might be TRBD2 (6 bases). The sequence was collected from a woman between 25 and 40 years old in good health and CMV-seropositive. Sequencing input: PBMCs. In nucleotides, the CDR3 is TGTGCCAGCTCACCTTTAAGCGGGTACTCCTACGAGCAGTACTTC. This translates into CASSPLSGYSYEQYF.